The rows below give T cell receptor beta chains drawn from one sample of a study of blood T cell repertoires in COVID-19. Using immunoSEQ multiplex PCR, the repertoire was profiled, and TCRdb retains in-frame clones only, with some absent. The sample has around 200,000 clones; about 88% are singletons. Sequencing used PBMCs or T cells enriched from blood (not recorded which). Source of these receptors: a woman aged 25 to 39 who had been exposed to COVID-19. CDR3s include the opening cysteine and the closing phenylalanine or tryptophan. The D gene is left open where the match is weak. The size of a clone is reported for some rows only, either as once, few or many, or as a class for expanded clones.

TRBV3-1/TRBV3-2	TRBJ2-5	NA	NA	CASSLTRETQYF	TGTGCCAGCAGCCTAACTAGAGAGACCCAGTACTTC
TRBV12-3/TRBV12-4	TRBJ1-1	once	NA	CASTKDRNTEAFF	TGTGCCAGCACCAAGGACAGGAACACTGAAGCTTTCTTT
TRBV5-1	TRBJ2-1	NA	TRBD1	CASSPGTGGSYNEQFF	TGCGCCAGCAGCCCGGGGACAGGGGGCTCCTACAATGAGCAGTTCTTC
TRBV12-3/TRBV12-4	TRBJ1-2	NA	TRBD1	CASSLVGGGYTF	TGTGCCAGCAGTTTAGTAGGGGGCGGCTACACCTTC
TRBV2	TRBJ2-1	NA	NA	CASRTRQIYNEQFF	TGTGCCAGCAGGACCCGACAGATCTACAATGAGCAGTTCTTC
TRBV29-1	TRBJ1-1	once	TRBD1	CSVQLDRVTEAFF	TGCAGCGTCCAACTTGACAGGGTCACTGAAGCTTTCTTT
TRBV2	TRBJ2-7	NA	NA	CASSYSGRGQPYEQYF	TGTGCCAGCAGTTACTCGGGGCGGGGGCAACCATACGAGCAGTACTTC
TRBV19	TRBJ2-1	NA	TRBD2	CASKGLAGGHHNEQFF	TGTGCCAGTAAGGGACTAGCGGGGGGACACCACAATGAGCAGTTCTTC
TRBV27	TRBJ1-6	NA	TRBD1	CASSLGPGQGFLSNSPLHF	TGTGCCAGCAGTTTGGGACCGGGACAGGGGTTTCTCAGTAATTCACCCCTCCACTTT
TRBV3-1/TRBV3-2	TRBJ2-1	NA	TRBD2	CASSQEGLAGPNEQFF	TGTGCCAGCAGCCAAGAGGGACTAGCGGGGCCCAATGAGCAGTTCTTC
TRBV29-1	TRBJ2-1	once	TRBD1	CSAQSTGTGNNEQFF	TGCAGCGCTCAAAGCACCGGGACAGGGAACAATGAGCAGTTCTTC
TRBV2	TRBJ2-4	NA	NA	CASSEGRRRGDIQYF	TGTGCCAGCAGTGAAGGTCGACGACGGGGAGACATTCAGTACTTC
TRBV11-3	TRBJ2-3	once	TRBD2	CASSSARGRGNTQYF	TGTGCCAGCAGCAGCGCACGGGGGAGGGGAAATACGCAGTATTTT
TRBV11-3	TRBJ2-1	NA	NA	CASSLDSRGWNEQFF	TGTGCCAGCAGCTTAGATTCACGGGGGTGGAATGAGCAGTTCTTC
TRBV29-1	TRBJ1-4	NA	NA	CSVGAPNEKLFF	TGCAGCGTTGGAGCCCCTAATGAAAAACTGTTTTTT